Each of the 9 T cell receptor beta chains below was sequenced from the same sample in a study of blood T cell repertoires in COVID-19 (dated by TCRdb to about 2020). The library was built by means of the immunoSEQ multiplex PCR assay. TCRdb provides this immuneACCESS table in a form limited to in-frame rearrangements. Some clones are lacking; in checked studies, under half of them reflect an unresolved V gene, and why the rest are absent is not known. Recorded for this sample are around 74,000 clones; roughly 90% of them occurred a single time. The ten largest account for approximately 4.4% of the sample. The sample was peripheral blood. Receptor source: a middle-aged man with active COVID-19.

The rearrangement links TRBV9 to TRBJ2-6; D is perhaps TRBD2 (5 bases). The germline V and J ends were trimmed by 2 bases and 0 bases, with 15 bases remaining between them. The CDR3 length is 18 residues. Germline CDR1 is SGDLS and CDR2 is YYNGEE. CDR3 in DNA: TGTGCCAGCAGCGTTAGTTCCCTCGGGAACTCTGGGGCCAACGTCCTGACTTTC. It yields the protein CASSVSSLGNSGANVLTF.

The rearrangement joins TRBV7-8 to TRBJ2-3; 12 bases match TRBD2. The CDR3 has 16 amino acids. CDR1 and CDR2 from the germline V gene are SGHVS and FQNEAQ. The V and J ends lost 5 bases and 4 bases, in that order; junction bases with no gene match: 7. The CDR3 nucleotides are TGTGCCAGCAGCATTCTAGCGGGAGGGCCCCCAGATACGCAGTATTTT. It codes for CASSILAGGPPDTQYF.

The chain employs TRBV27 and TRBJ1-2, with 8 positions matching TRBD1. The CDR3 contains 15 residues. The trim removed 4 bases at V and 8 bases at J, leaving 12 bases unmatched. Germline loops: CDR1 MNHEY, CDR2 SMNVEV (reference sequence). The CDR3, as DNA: TGTGCCAGCAGTTCGAGGACAGGGTACTATGCGGGCTACACCTTC. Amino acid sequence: CASSSRTGYYAGYTF.

CDR3 bases: TGTGCCAGCAGCCCCACGGGGACAGGGATATACGAGCAGTACTTC. It encodes CASSPTGTGIYEQYF. The rearrangement joins TRBV11-3 to TRBJ2-7; 9 nucleotides match TRBD1. J lost 4 bases, V lost 5 bases, and 9 bases had no gene match. The germline CDR1 and CDR2 sequences are SGHNT and YENEEA. The CDR3 is 15 amino acids.

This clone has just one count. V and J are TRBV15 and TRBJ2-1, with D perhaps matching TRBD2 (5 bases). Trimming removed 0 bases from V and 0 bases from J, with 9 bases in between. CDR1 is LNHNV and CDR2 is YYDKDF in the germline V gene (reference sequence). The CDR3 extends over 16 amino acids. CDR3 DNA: TGTGCCACCAGCAGAGATAGTGGGAGCTCCTACAATGAGCAGTTCTTC. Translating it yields CATSRDSGSSYNEQFF.

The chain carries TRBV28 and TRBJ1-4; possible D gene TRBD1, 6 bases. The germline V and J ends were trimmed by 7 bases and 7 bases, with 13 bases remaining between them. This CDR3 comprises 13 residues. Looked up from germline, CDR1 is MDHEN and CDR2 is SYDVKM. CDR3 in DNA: TGTGCCAGCACCCCAGGGGAGCGTGAAAAACTGTTTTTT. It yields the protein CASTPGEREKLFF.

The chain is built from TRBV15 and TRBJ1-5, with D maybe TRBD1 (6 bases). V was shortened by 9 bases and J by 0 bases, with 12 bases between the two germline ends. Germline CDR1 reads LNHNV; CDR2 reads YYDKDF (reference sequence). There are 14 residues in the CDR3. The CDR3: CATALGASNQPQHF. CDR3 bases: TGTGCCACGGCGTTGGGGGCTAGCAATCAGCCCCAGCATTTT.

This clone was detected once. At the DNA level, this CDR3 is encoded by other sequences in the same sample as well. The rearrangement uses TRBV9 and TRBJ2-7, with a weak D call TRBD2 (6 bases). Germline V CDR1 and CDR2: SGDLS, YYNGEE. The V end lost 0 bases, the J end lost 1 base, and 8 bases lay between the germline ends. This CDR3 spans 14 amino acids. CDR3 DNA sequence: TGTGCCAGCAGCGTAGACGGGGGTTCCTACGAGCAGTACTTC. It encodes CASSVDGGSYEQYF.

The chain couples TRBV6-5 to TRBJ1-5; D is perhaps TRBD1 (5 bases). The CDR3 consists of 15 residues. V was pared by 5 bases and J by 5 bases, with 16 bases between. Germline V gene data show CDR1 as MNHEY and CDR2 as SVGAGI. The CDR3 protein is CASSPRRRGDQPQHF. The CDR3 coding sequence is TGTGCCAGCAGTCCCCGTCGGAGGGGAGATCAGCCCCAGCATTTT.